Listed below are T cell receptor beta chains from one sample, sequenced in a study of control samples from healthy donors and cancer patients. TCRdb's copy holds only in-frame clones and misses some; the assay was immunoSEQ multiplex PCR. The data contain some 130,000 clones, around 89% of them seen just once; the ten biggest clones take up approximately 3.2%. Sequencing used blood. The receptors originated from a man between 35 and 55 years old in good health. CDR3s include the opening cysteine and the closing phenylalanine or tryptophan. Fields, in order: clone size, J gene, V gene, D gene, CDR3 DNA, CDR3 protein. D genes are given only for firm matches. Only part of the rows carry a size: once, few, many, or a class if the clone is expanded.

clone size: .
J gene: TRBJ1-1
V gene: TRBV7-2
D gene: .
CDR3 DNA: TGTGCCAGCAGCCAAGGACAGATTAGAACGTGGGCTTTCTTT
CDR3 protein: CASSQGQIRTWAFF

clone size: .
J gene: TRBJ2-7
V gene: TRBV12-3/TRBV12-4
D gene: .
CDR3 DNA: TGTGCCAGCAGTCTCTCCCCCTACGAGCAGTACTTC
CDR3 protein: CASSLSPYEQYF

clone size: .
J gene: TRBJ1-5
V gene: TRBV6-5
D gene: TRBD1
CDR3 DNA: TGTGCCAGCAGTCCGGGACAGGGATTGATCCAGCCCCAGCATTTT
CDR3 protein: CASSPGQGLIQPQHF

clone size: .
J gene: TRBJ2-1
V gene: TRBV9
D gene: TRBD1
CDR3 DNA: TGTGCCAGCAGCGTAGCTCCTGGACAGGTCGGGAATGAGCAGTTCTTC
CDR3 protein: CASSVAPGQVGNEQFF

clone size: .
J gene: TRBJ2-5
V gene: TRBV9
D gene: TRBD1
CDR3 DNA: TGTGCCAGCAGCGTAGAAGGACAGGGAAGGGAGACCCAGTACTTC
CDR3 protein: CASSVEGQGRETQYF

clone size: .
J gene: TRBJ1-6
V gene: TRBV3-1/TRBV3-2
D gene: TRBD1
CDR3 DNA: TGTGCCAGCAGCCAAGATCAGGGGGCAGGGATCAATTCACCCCTCCACTTT
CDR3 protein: CASSQDQGAGINSPLHF

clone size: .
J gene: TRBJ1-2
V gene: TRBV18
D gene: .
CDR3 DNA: TGTGCCAGCTCACCAGAGACAGATCATGGCTACACCTTC
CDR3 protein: CASSPETDHGYTF

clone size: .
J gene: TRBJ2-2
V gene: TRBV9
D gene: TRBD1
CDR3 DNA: TGTGCCAGCAGCGTAGGGGACAGGGGTTCTTTGAGGGAGCTGTTTTTT
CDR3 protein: CASSVGDRGSLRELFF

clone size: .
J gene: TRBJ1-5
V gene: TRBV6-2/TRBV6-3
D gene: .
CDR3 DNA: TGTGCCAGCAGTCGGACGGGGAATCAGCCCCAGCATTTT
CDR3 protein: CASSRTGNQPQHF

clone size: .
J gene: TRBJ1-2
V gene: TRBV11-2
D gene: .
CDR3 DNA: TGTGCCAGCAGCTTAGGGGACACCTGCGGTGGCTACACCTTC
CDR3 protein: CASSLGDTCGGYTF

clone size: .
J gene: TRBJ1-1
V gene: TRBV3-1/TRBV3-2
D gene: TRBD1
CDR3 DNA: TGTGCCAGCAGCCACTCAGGGGGCAGAGCTTTCTTT
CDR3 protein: CASSHSGGRAFF

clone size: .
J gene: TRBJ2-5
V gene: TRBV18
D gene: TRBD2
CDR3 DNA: TGTGCCAGCTCAGCCGCGGGGGGCAATTCCGAGACCCAGTACTTC
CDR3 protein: CASSAAGGNSETQYF

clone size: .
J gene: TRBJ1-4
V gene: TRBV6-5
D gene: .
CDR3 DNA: TGTGCCAGCAGTCTAGGACAGTCGAATGAAAAACTGTTTTTT
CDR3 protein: CASSLGQSNEKLFF

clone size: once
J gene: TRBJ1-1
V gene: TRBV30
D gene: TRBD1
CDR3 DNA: TGTGCCTGGTACCCGGACAGGGCAAGAAGGACTGAAGCTTTCTTT
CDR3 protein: CAWYPDRARRTEAFF

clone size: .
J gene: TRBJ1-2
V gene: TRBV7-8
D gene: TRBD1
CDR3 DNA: TGTGCCAGCAGCCTCGGGACAGGGGGCTATGGCTACACCTTC
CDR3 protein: CASSLGTGGYGYTF

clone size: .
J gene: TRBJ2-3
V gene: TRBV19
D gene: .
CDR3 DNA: TGTGCCAGTAGTACTTTTCGGGGCACAGATACGCAGTATTTT
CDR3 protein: CASSTFRGTDTQYF

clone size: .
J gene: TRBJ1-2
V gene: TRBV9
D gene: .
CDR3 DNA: TGTGCCAGCAGTCCACCAGGGGCGAATGGCTACACCTTC
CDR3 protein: CASSPPGANGYTF

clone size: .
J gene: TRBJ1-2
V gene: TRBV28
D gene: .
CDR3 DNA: TGTGCCAGTATGGACGCAGGCAGGGGCTATGGCTACACCTTC
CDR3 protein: CASMDAGRGYGYTF

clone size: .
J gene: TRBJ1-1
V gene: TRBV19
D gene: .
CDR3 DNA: TGTGCCAGTAGTTCGGACTCCTCGTGGATGAACACTGAAGCTTTCTTT
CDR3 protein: CASSSDSSWMNTEAFF

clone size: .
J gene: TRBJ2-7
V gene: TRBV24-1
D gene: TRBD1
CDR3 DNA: TGTGCCACCAGTGATTTGCGGACAGGGGGCAAGGACGAGCAGTACTTC
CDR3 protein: CATSDLRTGGKDEQYF

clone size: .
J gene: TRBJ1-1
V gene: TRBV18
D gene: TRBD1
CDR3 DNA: TGTGCCAGCTCTCAAGCCGGGACAGTGAACACTGAAGCTTTCTTT
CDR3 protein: CASSQAGTVNTEAFF

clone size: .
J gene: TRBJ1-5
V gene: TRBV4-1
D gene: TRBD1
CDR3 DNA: TGCGCCAGCAGCCAAGATGTTGACAGGGCTCTTTATAGCAATCAGCCCCAGCATTTT
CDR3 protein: CASSQDVDRALYSNQPQHF

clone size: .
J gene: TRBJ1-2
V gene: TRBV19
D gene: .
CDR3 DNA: TGTGCCAGTAGTCGAGGAGGGTTAGGCTATGGCTACACCTTC
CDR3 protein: CASSRGGLGYGYTF

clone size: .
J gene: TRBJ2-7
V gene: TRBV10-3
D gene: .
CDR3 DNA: TGTGCCATCAGCCCGGACAGTACCTACGAGCAGTACTTC
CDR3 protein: CAISPDSTYEQYF

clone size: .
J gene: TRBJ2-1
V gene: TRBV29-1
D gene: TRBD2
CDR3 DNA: TGCAGCGTTGGTGTTAGCGGGGGGTACAATGAGCAGTTCTTC
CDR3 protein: CSVGVSGGYNEQFF

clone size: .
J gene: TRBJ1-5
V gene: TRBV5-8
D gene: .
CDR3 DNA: TGTGCCAGCAGCTCAGGTCGGCCAGGGGCTTCCCTCAATCAGCCCCAGCATTTT
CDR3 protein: CASSSGRPGASLNQPQHF

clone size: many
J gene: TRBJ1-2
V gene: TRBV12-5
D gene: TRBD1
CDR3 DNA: TGTGCTAGTGCTTACCGGGACAGGGTTAACTATGGCTACACCTTC
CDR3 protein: CASAYRDRVNYGYTF

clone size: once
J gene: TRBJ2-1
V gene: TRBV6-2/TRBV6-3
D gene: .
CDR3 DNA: TGTGCCAGCAGTTACTCCGTCGGGGGTGCCTCCTACAATGAGCAGTTCTTC
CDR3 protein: CASSYSVGGASYNEQFF

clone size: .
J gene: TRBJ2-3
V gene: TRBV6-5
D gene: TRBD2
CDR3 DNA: TGTGCCAGCAGTTACGGGCGGGGGGTAGAGGCAGATACGCAGTATTTT
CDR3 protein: CASSYGRGVEADTQYF

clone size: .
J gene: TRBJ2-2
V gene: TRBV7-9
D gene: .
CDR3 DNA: TGTGCCAGCAGCTCCAGGGGCCTCATGGACACCGGGGAGCTGTTTTTT
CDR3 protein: CASSSRGLMDTGELFF

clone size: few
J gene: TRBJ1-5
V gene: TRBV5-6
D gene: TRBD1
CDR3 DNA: TGTGCCAGCAGCTTTAACAGGGGGCCGGGGCAGCCCCAGCATTTT
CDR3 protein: CASSFNRGPGQPQHF

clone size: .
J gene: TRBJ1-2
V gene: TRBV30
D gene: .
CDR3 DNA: TGTGCCTGGAGCCCTCGCGGGGGCTTTGGCTATGGCTACACCTTC
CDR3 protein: CAWSPRGGFGYGYTF

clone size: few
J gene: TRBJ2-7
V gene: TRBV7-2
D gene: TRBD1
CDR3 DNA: TGTGCCAGCTCAAGAGGGACAGGGTTCGAGCAGTACTTC
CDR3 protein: CASSRGTGFEQYF

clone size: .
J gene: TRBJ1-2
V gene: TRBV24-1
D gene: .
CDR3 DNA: TGTGCCACCAGTGACCCGGGGGTGGGCTACACCTTC
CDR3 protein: CATSDPGVGYTF

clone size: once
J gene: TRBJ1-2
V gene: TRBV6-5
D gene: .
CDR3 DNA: TGTGCCAGCAAGAGTAACTATGGCTACACCTTC
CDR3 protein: CASKSNYGYTF

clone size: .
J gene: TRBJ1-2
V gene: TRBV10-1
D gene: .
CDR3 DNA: TGCGCCAGCAGTGAGCAGGGAGCGGCTGGCTACACCTTC
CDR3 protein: CASSEQGAAGYTF

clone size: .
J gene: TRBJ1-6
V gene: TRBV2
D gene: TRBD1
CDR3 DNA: TGTGCCAGCGGGACAGGGAGCTCCTATAATTCACCCCTCCACTTT
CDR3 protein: CASGTGSSYNSPLHF

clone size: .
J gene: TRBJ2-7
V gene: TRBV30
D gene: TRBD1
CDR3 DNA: TGTGCCTGGAGTGTAGGGACAGGGGGCTACGAGCAGTACTTC
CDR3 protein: CAWSVGTGGYEQYF

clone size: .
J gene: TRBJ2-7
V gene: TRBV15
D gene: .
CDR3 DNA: TGTGCCACCAGCAGAGATTCGGGGAAGTCGAGCGAGCAGTACTTC
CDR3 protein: CATSRDSGKSSEQYF

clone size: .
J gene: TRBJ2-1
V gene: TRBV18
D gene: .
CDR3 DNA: TGTGCCAGCTCACCACCGGGTAAGGGTGACAATGAGCAGTTCTTC
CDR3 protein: CASSPPGKGDNEQFF

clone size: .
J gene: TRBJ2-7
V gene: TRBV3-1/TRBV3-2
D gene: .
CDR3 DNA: TGTGCCAGCAGCCAAGAGGGGCAGGGTCGGTACGAGCAGTACTTC
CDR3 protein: CASSQEGQGRYEQYF

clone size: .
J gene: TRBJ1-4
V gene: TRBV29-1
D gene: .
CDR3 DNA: TGCAGCGTCGGAGGGCGGTCTGTAGAAAAACTGTTTTTT
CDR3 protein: CSVGGRSVEKLFF

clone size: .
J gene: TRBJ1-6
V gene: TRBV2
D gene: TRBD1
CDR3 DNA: TGTGCCAGCAGTGAGGGGCAGGGGGAACATTCACCCCTCCACTTT
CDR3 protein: CASSEGQGEHSPLHF